This TCR beta chain is from a study of blood T cell repertoires in COVID-19. On the study more broadly: Spain, Italy and the United States supplied samples that represented acute and convalescent COVID-19.

This CDR3 spans 13 amino acids. The V end was cut by 5 bases, the J end by 5 bases, with 12 bases between. Method: immunoSEQ multiplex PCR; TCRdb's copy keeps in-frame clones and lacks some. The repertoire holds 25,000 to 35,000 clones, with 85% as singletons. The V and J genes are TRBV12-3 or TRBV12-4 and TRBJ2-5, with a possible D match to TRBD1 (5 bases). Specimen: peripheral blood. The clonotype originates from a man in his 60s with active COVID-19. CDR3: CASSRSGWETQYF. CDR3 bases: TGTGCCAGCAGTCGCTCAGGGTGGGAGACCCAGTACTTC.